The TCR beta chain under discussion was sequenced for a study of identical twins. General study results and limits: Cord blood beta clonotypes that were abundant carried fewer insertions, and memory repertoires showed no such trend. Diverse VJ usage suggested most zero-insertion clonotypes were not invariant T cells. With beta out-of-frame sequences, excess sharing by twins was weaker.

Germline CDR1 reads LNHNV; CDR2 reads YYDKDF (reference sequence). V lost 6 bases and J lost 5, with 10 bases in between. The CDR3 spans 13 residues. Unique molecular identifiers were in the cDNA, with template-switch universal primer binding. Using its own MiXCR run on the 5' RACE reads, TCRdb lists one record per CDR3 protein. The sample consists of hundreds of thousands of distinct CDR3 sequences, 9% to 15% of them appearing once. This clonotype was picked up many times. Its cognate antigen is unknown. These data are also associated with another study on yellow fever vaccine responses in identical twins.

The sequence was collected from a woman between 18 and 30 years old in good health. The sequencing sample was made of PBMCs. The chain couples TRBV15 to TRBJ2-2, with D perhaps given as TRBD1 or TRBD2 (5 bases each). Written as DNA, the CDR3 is TGTGCCACCAGTCGGGACGGTACCGGGGAGCTGTTTTTT. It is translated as CATSRDGTGELFF.